The present TCR beta chain was sequenced within a study of blood T cell repertoires in COVID-19. Turning to the study itself: The United States, Italy and Spain provided the acute and convalescent COVID-19 samples.

Original data processing: It was from reference gene primer amplification that nucleated cell counts were estimated. Sequenced by immunoSEQ multiplex PCR; TCRdb stores in-frame clones only, minus some. V and J calls and clone size follow that table, whereas D and trimming were derived from the DNA. The table lists about 300,000 clones, less than 85% of them singletons. Participants had their cohort set by participant-reported clinical history. V gave up 3 bases and J gave up 0 bases, with 15 bases separating them. Germline assignment: CDR1 MDHEN and CDR2 SYDVKM. This CDR3 spans 17 amino acids. Material for sequencing was PBMCs or T cells enriched from blood (not recorded which). The chain employs TRBV28 and TRBJ1-5; D might be TRBD1 (6 bases). This receptor was taken from a woman aged 25 to 39 who had been exposed to COVID-19. CDR3 protein: CASSFRFWTDSNQPQHF. The CDR3 nucleotides read TGTGCCAGCAGTTTTAGGTTTTGGACAGATAGCAATCAGCCCCAGCATTTT. The full variable domain, with the rest looked up from reference TRBV28 and TRBJ1-5, is DVKVTQSSRYLVKRTGEKVFLECVQDMDHENMFWYRQDPGLGLRLIYFSYDVKMKEKGDIPEGYSVSREKKERFSLILESASTNQTSMYLCASSFRFWTDSNQPQHFGDGTRLSIL.